Each of the 2 T cell receptor beta chains below was sequenced from the same sample in a study of Ad26.COV2.S vaccination and SARS-CoV-2 variants. Profiled with immunoSEQ multiplex PCR; TCRdb holds only in-frame clones, not every one. Of about 350,000 clones in the sample, about 89% were seen once. As to treatment: about 20 received Ad26.COV2.S at low or high dose, single or two shots; a few received placebo; per-sample allocation not given. After the first vaccine or placebo injection, samples were drawn on day 63. The sample in question was peripheral blood, obtained in a trial of Ad26.COV2.S vaccine versus placebo. These receptor sequences come from a person aged 18 to 59 who received the Ad26.COV2.S COVID-19 vaccine or a placebo.

The chain joins TRBV11-3 to TRBJ2-3; perhaps TRBD1 as D (5 bases). The CDR3 is 17 amino acids. In germline, CDR1 is SGHNT, CDR2 YENEEA. Between the trimmed V and J ends, which lost 2 bases and 1 base, there was a span of 16 bases. In DNA, the CDR3 is TGTGCCAGCAGCTTAAGGCCAGGGCGTCCACGCACAGATACGCAGTATTTT. This sequence encodes CASSLRPGRPRTDTQYF.

This chain links TRBV24-1 with TRBJ2-3; D not certain. The CDR3 spans 12 residues. V lost 3 bases and J lost 11, with 11 bases in between. CDR1 and CDR2 (germline): KGHDR, SFDVKD. CDR3 nucleotide sequence: TGTGCCACCAGTGATCACTTACTAAAGCAGTATTTT. Protein: CATSDHLLKQYF.